This TCR beta chain was recovered during a study of radiotherapy plus CTLA-4 blockade in lung cancer (dated by TCRdb to 2016 to 2019). Regarding the study in general: Among the enrolled patients, around 19% had an objective response, and 31% reached disease control. Results the study describes overall, beyond this receptor: Increased serum interferon-beta after radiation, together with early dynamic changes in blood T cell clones, were reported to be the strongest predictors of response. After treatment with radiotherapy and ipilimumab, TCR clones that came from tumors expanded in the peripheral blood.

In this study, focal radiation therapy paired with CTLA-4 blockade (ipilimumab) was tested in patients who had chemo-refractory metastatic non-small-cell lung cancer. The CDR3 numbers 17 residues from cysteine through phenylalanine. Only CDR3 DNA is held: 51 bases, read in frame from base 1. In the germline V gene, CDR1 corresponds to KGHSH and CDR2 to LQKENI. V trim: 1 base; J trim: 3 bases; unmatched bases: 9. A note on this clone: Its antigen is currently not known. One base away there is no much larger clone; base qualities are not given.

The library was obtained by the immunoSEQ multiplex PCR assay. This is the immuneACCESS table as TCRdb keeps it, with only in-frame sequences that have V and J called. A part of the clones is gone; compared with another copy, unresolved V genes explain less than half, and the rest is unexplained. The sample table shows 60,000 to 70,000 clones, and 79% are seen once. The ten largest clones capture roughly a tenth of the sample. This sequence originates from a human donor with non-small cell lung cancer who had a complete response to radiotherapy plus ipilimumab. The chain links TRBV18 with TRBJ2-1, with 7 junctional bases fitting TRBD2. The sequencing here drew on peripheral blood, taken from a patient treated with radiotherapy plus ipilimumab. In nucleotide form, the sequence is TGTGCCAGCTCACCACTTGGGCAGGCTAGCGGCTACAATGAGCAGTTCTTC. Its protein product is CASSPLGQASGYNEQFF.